The next 7 T cell receptor beta chains were all read from a single sample in a study of blood T cell repertoires in COVID-19. Assay used: immunoSEQ multiplex PCR; TCRdb lists only in-frame clones, some missing. Among under 300,000 clones listed, about 89% were seen once. Sequenced sample: PBMCs or T cells enriched from blood (not recorded which). These receptor sequences come from a woman aged 40 to 50 who had recovered from COVID-19.

The chain combines TRBV5-1 with TRBJ1-2; TRBD1 matches at 10 bases. The length of the CDR3 is 14 residues. Trimming took 5 bases from V and 7 from J; bases not matched to a gene: 8. CDR1 SGHRS and CDR2 YFSETQ come from the germline V gene. The CDR3, as DNA: TGCGCCAGCAGGCTGACAGGGGGCAAGGCTGGCTACACCTTC. Translation gives CASRLTGGKAGYTF. Combining the CDR3 with reference TRBV5-1 and TRBJ1-2 gives the whole variable domain KAGVTQTPRYLIKTRGQQVTLSCSPISGHRSVSWYQQTPGQGLQFLFEYFSETQRNKGNFPGRFSGRQFSNSRSEMNVSTLELGDSALYLCASRLTGGKAGYTFGSGTRLTVV.

This chain connects TRBV9 to TRBJ2-1; possibly TRBD2 for D (6 bases). This CDR3 contains 16 residues. Trimming took off 3 bases at V and 3 bases at J, with 16 bases between the two ends. Germline CDR1 and CDR2: SGDLS and YYNGEE. CDR3 bases: TGTGCCAGCAGCGGCCCACCCCGGCGGGGCTACAATGAGCAGTTCTTC. Amino acid sequence: CASSGPPRRGYNEQFF.

This clone has a single count. The chain recombines TRBV3-1 (or the pseudogene TRBV3-2) with TRBJ1-4, with D tentatively TRBD1 (6 bases). The CDR3 is 16 residues long. CDR1 is LGHDT, CDR2 YNNKEL, per germline (reference sequence). V lost 3 bases, J lost 3 bases, and 14 bases lay in between. CDR3 protein: CASSHYRVGSNEKLFF. The CDR3 nucleotides are TGTGCCAGCAGCCATTACAGGGTTGGGTCTAATGAAAAACTGTTTTTT.

The V call is TRBV18, the J call TRBJ1-3, with a weak D call TRBD1 (5 bases). CDR1 KGHSH and CDR2 LQKENI come from the germline V gene. This CDR3 has 16 residues. V lost 4 bases and J lost 5, with 18 bases in between. This chain's CDR3 is CASSLPGLPARNTIYF. Here the CDR3 DNA reads TGTGCCAGCTCACTACCGGGACTCCCGGCGCGAAACACCATATATTTT.

The chain employs TRBV7-8 and TRBJ2-1, with D uncertain. Between the trimmed V and J ends, which lost 9 bases and 6 bases, there was a span of 27 bases. The CDR3 is 17 amino acids. From germline, CDR1 is SGHVS and CDR2 FQNEAQ. CDR3 sequence reads: CASSDGVAYWSSNEQFF. The CDR3 bases are TGTGCCAGTTCCGACGGAGTAGCCTATTGGAGTTCCAATGAGCAGTTCTTC.

V usage is TRBV29-1 and J usage is TRBJ1-2; unclear D gene. CDR3 length: 11 amino acids. V gave up 5 bases and J gave up 5 bases, with 9 bases separating them. Germline loops: CDR1 SQVTM, CDR2 ANQGSEA. In DNA, the CDR3 is TGCAGCGTTAGGACTCTTTATGGCTACACCTTC. Residues: CSVRTLYGYTF.

The chain joins TRBV6-5 to TRBJ2-1; no reliable D call. The germline V and J ends were trimmed by 5 bases and 5 bases, with 10 bases remaining between them. Germline CDR1 reads MNHEY; CDR2 reads SVGAGI. There are 13 residues in the CDR3. CDR3 sequence reads: CASSPSPDNEQFF. Written as DNA, the CDR3 is TGTGCCAGCAGTCCCTCCCCGGACAATGAGCAGTTCTTC.